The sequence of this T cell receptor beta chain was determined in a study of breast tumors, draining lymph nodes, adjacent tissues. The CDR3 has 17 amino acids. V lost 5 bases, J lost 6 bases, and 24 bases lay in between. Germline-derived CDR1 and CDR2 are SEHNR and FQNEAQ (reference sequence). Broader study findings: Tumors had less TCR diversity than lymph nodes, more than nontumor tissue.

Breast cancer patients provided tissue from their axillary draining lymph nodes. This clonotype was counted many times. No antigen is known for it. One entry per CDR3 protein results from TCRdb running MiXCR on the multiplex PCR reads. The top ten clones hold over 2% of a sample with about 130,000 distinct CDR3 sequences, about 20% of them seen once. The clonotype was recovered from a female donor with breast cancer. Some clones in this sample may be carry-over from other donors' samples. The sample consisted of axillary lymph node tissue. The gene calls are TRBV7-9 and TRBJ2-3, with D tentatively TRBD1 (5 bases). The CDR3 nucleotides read TGTGCCAGCAGCCCTCCCCAGGGTGTACTTAAAGGGGATACGCAGTATTTT. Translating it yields CASSPPQGVLKGDTQYF.